What follows is one T cell receptor beta chain and its context. Its antigen is currently not known. The sample holds no much larger clone one base away, and base qualities are not on file. The sample originates from a study of vaccination and CD4 T cells after COVID-19 (dated by TCRdb to 2022 to 2024). Background on the whole study: SARS-CoV-2 positivity had been established in the convalescent patients by nasal swab PCR, and mild disease was recorded in nine or ten of these patients and severe disease in one. Post-COVID blood samples from convalescent patients were collected a median of approximately 93 days after diagnosis, with a range of about 30 to 170 days. Control cultures received a CEFX viral epitope pool as the positive control, an HIV-1 Nef peptide pool as the negative control, or no peptide. The cultures were stimulated with overlapping spike peptide pools from SARS-CoV-2 and from the common cold coronaviruses HCoV-NL63, HCoV-OC43 and HCoV-229E. Participants got two doses of the Pfizer-BioNTech BNT162b2 vaccine (n=8) or two doses of the Moderna mRNA-1273 vaccine (n=2). The spike-specific CD4+ TCR repertoire was compared before and after mRNA vaccination in approximately 9 COVID-19 convalescent patients and a handful of infection-naive healthy vaccine recipients. Post-vaccine blood samples were collected a median of about 69 days after the second vaccine dose, ranging from about 14 to 241 days. In the convalescent cohort there were six males and four females, among whom were two Hispanic individuals, seven Caucasians, two Asians and one multiracial person. What the work shows at the level of the full study, not this receptor alone: The median number of SARS-CoV-2-reactive clonotypes rose from 20 to 25 after infection to 38 after vaccination, but the change was not significant. The number of convalescent patients in the study was relatively small, and the study did not examine early timepoints following natural infection. In convalescent patients, nearly all vaccine-specific clones (304 of 307) were found to be mono-reactive for SARS-CoV-2 spike rather than cross-reactive with common cold coronaviruses. Among convalescent patients, a median roughly 84% of the SARS-CoV-2-reactive clones seen after vaccination appeared only after vaccination, which suggests priming specific to the vaccine.

CDR1 SEHNR and CDR2 FQNEAQ were looked up in the germline V gene (reference sequence). The CDR3 starts with the cysteine, ends with the phenylalanine, and has 17 residues. The sequence is cut down to CDR3 DNA, 51 bases in frame from base 1. Compared with germline, V lacks 1 base and J lacks 2 bases; bases without a gene match: 9. In the paper's terms, the treatment or condition label means: roughly 10-day PBMC culture with coronavirus spike peptide pools or control peptides (ViraFEST assay). The ViraFEST assay, used in the study, expanded antigen-specific T cells with peptide pools and then identified the expanded clonotypes through TCR sequencing. Positive SARS-CoV-2 PCR tests in the convalescent patients dated from March to December 2020, before Alpha, Beta and Delta variants emerged in the United States. Each well held 2.2 million or so PBMCs cultured with roughly 10 ug/ml peptide pools in IMDM containing approximately 5% human AB serum and roughly 10 IU/ml IL-2. On days 3 and 7, half of the culture medium was replaced with fresh IL-2-containing medium. Once the cells had been in culture for 10 days, the EasySep CD4+ T cell isolation kit was used to isolate CD4+ T cells by negative selection. Ficoll-Paque Plus gradient centrifugation was used to isolate PBMCs from whole blood, and the isolated PBMCs were then either used fresh or cryopreserved at -140C. Each culture condition was generally run in triplicate wells.

Library method: PCR. DNA from cultured CD4+ T cells was subjected to TCR sequencing with the Oncomine TCR Beta short-read assay at the Johns Hopkins FTIC core. The QIAamp micro DNA kit was used to extract genomic DNA from the cultured CD4+ T cells. The Oncomine TCR Beta libraries from cultured CD4+ T cells were pooled using unique dual indexes and then sequenced on an Illumina iSeq 100. In the paper's pipeline: Non-productive sequences were removed, and CDR3s not starting with C, not ending with F or W, or shorter than 7 amino acids were discarded. The MANAFEST web application was used to identify antigen-specific clonotypes by comparing peptide-stimulated wells against reference wells and other culture wells. An FDR below 0.05, an odds ratio above 5, and a productive frequency above 0.1% in at least two of three replicate wells were required for clones to be considered positive. A clonotype was classed as cross-reactive if the clonotype showed significant expansion both in SARS-CoV-2 spike wells and in at least one common cold coronavirus spike condition. Using R version 3.6.1, CDR3 homology was evaluated through Levenshtein distances (stringdist) along with unrooted phylogenetic trees (ape). TCRdb itself trimmed the public reads at Q25 with fastp, ran MiXCR and retained productive beta chains. When rows share a CDR3 protein, they turn into one entry using the most common DNA and genes. The authors' filters were not applied to this entry. This sample is represented by 10,000 or so distinct CDR3 sequences; 55% of them were singletons. The top ten constitute 6.5% to 8% of the sample.

The receptor was isolated from a human donor who had recovered from COVID-19. The sequencing sample was made of CD4+ T cells from blood, cultured in vitro. Recombination joined TRBV7-9 with TRBJ2-7, and 9 junction bases match TRBD1. The CDR3 is CASSLEQGAQHPYEQYF. The bases are TGTGCCAGCAGCTTAGAACAGGGGGCACAACACCCCTACGAGCAGTACTTC. Joined to the reference TRBV7-9 and TRBJ2-7 proteins, this CDR3 gives the full variable domain: DTGVSQNPRHKITKRGQNVTFRCDPISEHNRLYWYRQTLGQGPEFLTYFQNEAQLEKSRLLSDRFSAERPKGSFSTLEIQRTEQGDSAMYLCASSLEQGAQHPYEQYFGPGTRLTVT.